The clone carrying this T cell receptor (beta chain) was seen at least ten times. The data were taken from a study of cytomegalovirus exposure and HLA in healthy donors. TCRdb's copy holds only in-frame clones and misses some; the assay was immunoSEQ multiplex PCR. The table has 150,000 to 200,000 clones, more than 70% seen once. V lost 10 bases and J 2 bases, leaving 17 bases between the germline ends. From germline, CDR1 is MNHNS and CDR2 SASEGT. The CDR3 is 15 amino acids. This receptor was taken from a woman aged 18-29 years in good health and CMV-seronegative. Sequences were obtained from PBMCs. The chain is built from TRBV6-1 and TRBJ2-2, with a possible D match to TRBD2 (5 bases). The CDR3 DNA is TGTGCCACCGCTGCCGGGATACAAAACACCGGGGAGCTGTTTTTT. It specifies CATAAGIQNTGELFF.